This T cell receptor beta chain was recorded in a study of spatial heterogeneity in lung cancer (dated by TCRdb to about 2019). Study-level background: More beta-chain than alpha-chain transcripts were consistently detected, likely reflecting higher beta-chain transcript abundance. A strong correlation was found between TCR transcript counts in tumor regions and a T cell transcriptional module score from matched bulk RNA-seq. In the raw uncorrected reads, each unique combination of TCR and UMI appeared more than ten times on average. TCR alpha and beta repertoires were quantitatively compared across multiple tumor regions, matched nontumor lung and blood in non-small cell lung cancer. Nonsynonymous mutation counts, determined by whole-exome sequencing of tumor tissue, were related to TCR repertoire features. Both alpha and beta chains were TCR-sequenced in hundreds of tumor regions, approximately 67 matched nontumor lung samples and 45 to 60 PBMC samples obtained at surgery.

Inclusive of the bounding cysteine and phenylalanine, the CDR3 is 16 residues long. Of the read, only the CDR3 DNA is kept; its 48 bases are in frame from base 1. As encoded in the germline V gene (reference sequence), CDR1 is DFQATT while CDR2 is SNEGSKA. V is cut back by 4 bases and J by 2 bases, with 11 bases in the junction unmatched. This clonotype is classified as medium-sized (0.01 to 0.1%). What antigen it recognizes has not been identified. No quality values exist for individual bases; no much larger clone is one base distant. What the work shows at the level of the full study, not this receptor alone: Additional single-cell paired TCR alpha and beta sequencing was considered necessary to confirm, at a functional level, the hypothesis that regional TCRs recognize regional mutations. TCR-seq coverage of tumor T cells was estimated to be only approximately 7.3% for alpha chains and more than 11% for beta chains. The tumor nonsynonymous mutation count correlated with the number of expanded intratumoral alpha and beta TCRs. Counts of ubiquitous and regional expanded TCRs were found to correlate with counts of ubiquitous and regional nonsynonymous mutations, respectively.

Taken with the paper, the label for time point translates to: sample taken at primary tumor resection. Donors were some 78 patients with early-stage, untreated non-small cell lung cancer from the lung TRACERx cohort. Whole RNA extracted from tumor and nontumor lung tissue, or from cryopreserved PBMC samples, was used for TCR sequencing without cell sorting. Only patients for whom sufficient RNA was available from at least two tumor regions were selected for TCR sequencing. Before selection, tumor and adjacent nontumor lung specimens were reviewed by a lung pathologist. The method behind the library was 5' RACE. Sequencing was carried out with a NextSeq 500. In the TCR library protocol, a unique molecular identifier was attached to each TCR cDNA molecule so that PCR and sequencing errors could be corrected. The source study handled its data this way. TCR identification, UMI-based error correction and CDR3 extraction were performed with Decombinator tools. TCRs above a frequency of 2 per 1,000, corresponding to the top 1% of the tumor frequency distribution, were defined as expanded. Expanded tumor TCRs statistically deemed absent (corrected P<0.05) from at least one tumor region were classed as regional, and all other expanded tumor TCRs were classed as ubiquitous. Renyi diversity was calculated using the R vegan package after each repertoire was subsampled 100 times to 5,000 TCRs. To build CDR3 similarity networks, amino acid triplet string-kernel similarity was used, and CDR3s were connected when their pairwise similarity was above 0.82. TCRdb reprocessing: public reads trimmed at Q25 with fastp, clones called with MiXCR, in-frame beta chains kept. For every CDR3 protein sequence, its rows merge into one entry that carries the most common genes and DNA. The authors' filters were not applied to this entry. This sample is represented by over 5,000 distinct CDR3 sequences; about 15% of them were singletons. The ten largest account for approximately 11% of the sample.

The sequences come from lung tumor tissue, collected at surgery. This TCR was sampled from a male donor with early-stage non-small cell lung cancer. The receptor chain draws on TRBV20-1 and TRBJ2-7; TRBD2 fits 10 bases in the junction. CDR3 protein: CSAILGTSDRTYEQYF. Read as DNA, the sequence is TGCAGTGCTATTCTCGGGACTAGCGATCGGACCTACGAGCAGTACTTC.